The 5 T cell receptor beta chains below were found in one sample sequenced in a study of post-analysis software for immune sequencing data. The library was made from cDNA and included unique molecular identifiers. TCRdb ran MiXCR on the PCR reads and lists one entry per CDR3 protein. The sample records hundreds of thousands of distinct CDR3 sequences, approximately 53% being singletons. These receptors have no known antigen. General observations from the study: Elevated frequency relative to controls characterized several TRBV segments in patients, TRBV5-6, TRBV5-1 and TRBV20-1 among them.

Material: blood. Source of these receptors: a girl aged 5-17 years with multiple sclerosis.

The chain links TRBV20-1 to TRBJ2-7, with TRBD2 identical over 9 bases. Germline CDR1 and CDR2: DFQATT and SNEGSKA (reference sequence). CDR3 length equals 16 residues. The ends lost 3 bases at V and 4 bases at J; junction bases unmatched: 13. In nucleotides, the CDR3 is TGCAGTGCTAGTGGCGGGAGGGCCCCTCGCCAGTACGAGCAGTACTTC. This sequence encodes CSASGGRAPRQYEQYF.

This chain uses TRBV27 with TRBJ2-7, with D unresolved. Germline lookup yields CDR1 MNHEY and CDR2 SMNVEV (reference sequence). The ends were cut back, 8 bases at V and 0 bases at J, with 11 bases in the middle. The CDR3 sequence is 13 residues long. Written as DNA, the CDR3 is TGTGCCAGCTCACCACTGGGCTCCTACGAGCAGTACTTC. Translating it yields CASSPLGSYEQYF.

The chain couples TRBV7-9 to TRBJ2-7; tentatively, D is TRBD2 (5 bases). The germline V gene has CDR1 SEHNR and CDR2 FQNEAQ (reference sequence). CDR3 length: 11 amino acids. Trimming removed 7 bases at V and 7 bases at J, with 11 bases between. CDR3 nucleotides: TGTGCCAGCACCCACGGGGAAGAGCAGTACTTC. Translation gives CASTHGEEQYF.

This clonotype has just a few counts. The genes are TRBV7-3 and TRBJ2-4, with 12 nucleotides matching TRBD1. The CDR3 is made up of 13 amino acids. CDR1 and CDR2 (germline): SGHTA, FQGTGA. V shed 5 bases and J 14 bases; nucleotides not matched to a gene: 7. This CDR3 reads CASSDTGTGGKYF. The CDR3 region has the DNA TGTGCCAGCAGCGATACCGGGACAGGGGGCAAGTACTTC.

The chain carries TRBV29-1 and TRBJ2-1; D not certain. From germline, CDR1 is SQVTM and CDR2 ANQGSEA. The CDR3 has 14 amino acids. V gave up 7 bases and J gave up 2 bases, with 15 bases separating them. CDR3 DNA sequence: TGCAGCGGGTCCCGGAAGCCCCCCTACAATGAGCAGTTCTTC. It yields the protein CSGSRKPPYNEQFF.